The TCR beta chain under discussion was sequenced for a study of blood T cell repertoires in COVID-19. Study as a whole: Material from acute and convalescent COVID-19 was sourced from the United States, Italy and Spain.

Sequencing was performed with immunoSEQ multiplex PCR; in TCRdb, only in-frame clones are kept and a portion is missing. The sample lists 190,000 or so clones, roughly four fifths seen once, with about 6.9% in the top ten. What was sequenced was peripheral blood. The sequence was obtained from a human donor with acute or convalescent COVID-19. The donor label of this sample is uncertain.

Here the CDR3 reads CASSQDWGTSGSMDTQYF. In DNA, the CDR3 is TGTGCCAGCAGCCAAGATTGGGGGACTAGCGGGAGTATGGATACGCAGTATTTT. The chain carries TRBV4-2 and TRBJ2-3; 14 bases align to TRBD2. The CDR3 has 18 residues. Germline assignment: CDR1 LGHNA and CDR2 YNFKEQ. The V and J ends lost 0 bases and 6 bases, in that order; junction bases with no gene match: 8.